These 7 T cell receptor beta chains were sequenced from one sample in a study of blood T cell repertoires in COVID-19. The assay was immunoSEQ multiplex PCR, and TCRdb's table has in-frame clones only and misses some. The sample consists of more than 300,000 clones, around nine tenths of them appearing once. Sequencing was carried out using PBMCs or T cells enriched from blood (not recorded which). The source of these receptors is a woman aged 25 to 39 who had recovered from COVID-19.

The chain employs TRBV19 and TRBJ1-5, with 8 bases aligning to TRBD1. V gave up 0 bases and J gave up 7 bases; unmatched junction bases: 11. From germline, CDR1 is LNHDA and CDR2 SQIVND (reference sequence). This CDR3 comprises 17 residues. CDR3 nucleotides: TGTGCCAGTAGTATAGATCGACAGGGGATAATTACGCAGCCCCAGCATTTT. Translation: CASSIDRQGIITQPQHF.

This chain links TRBV13 with TRBJ2-3; 7 bases match TRBD2. From germline, CDR1 is PRHDT and CDR2 FYEKMQ (reference sequence). With V trimmed by 0 bases and J by 2 bases, 14 bases remained unmatched. The CDR3 totals 19 residues. For the CDR3, the DNA is TGTGCCAGCAGCTTAGGATGGACTAGGCCCCAAACATACACAGATACGCAGTATTTT. Translation: CASSLGWTRPQTYTDTQYF.

The V gene is TRBV5-1, the J gene TRBJ2-7, with TRBD1 matching 7 bases. Germline CDR1 SGHRS, CDR2 YFSETQ. The ends lost 3 bases at V and 1 base at J; junction bases unmatched: 7. CDR3 length: 15 residues. The CDR3 sequence: CASSSPGTASYEQYF. The CDR3 DNA reads as TGCGCCAGCAGCTCCCCCGGGACAGCGTCCTACGAGCAGTACTTC.

CDR3 sequence: CAWSVAGGGYTF. The CDR3 nucleotides are TGTGCCTGGAGTGTAGCAGGAGGCGGCTACACCTTC. The J gene is TRBJ1-2, the V gene TRBV30, with unresolved D. Trimming pared 0 bases from V and 8 bases from J, leaving 10 bases between. Germline lookup yields CDR1 GTSNPN and CDR2 SVGIG (reference sequence). CDR3 length: 12 amino acids.

This clone turned up a few times. The chain recombines TRBV2 with TRBJ1-1; no clear D gene. The CDR3 extends over 13 amino acids. The V end was cut by 4 bases, the J end by 1 base, with 7 bases between. The germline gives CDR1 SNHLY, CDR2 FYNNEI. The CDR3 DNA reads TGTGCCAGCAGTGGATACAGGAACACTGAAGCTTTCTTT. Its protein product is CASSGYRNTEAFF.

This chain connects TRBV19 to TRBJ2-1, with D hard to call. The CDR3 extends over 13 amino acids. Trimming shortened V by 3 bases and J by 9 bases, and 12 bases separated the two germline ends. Per the germline V gene, CDR1 is LNHDA and CDR2 is SQIVND (reference sequence). The CDR3 reads CASSIDFESEQFF. DNA of the CDR3: TGTGCCAGTAGTATTGACTTCGAATCTGAGCAGTTCTTC.

The rearrangement joins TRBV28 to TRBJ2-7; no reliable D call. Trimming removed 8 bases at V and 1 base at J, with 9 bases between. Germline V gene sequence: CDR1 MDHEN, CDR2 SYDVKM. CDR3 length equals 12 residues. The DNA of the CDR3 is TGTGCCAGCCGCCTGAGTTCCTACGAGCAGTACTTC. Encoded protein: CASRLSSYEQYF.